The TCR beta chain under discussion was sequenced for a study of cytotoxic CD8 clonotypes in ibrutinib-treated CLL. Background on the study: Response material was collected after a median about 12 months of treatment, range 6 to 36. Among the samples, the mean was around 260,000 productive templates and over 90,000 productive rearrangements.

Only in-frame clones appear in the TCRdb table, and some are missing; sequencing was by immunoSEQ multiplex PCR. The sample shows 150,000 or so clones, roughly 88% of them seen only once. Findings and limits, study-wide: Sampling times differed between sustained-remission and progressing patients. At progression, clonality fell back toward baseline after rising at ibrutinib response.

Deletions cut 2 bases from V and 5 bases from J, with 19 bases between. From germline, CDR1 is SGHTA and CDR2 FQGNSA. The CDR3 loop spans 16 amino acids. A single count supports this clone. The antigen remains undetermined. Material: PBMCs, obtained after 24 months of ibrutinib treatment. The receptor was derived from a human donor with chronic lymphocytic leukemia. The chain recombines TRBV7-2 with TRBJ2-7, with a possible D match to TRBD2 (5 bases). As DNA, the CDR3 is TGTGCCAGCAGCTTACAATCTAGCCGGGTCAAGGACGAGCAGTACTTC. It codes for CASSLQSSRVKDEQYF.